The TCR beta chain under discussion was sequenced for a study of T-cell memory formation after mild COVID-19. Study observations and caveats: Pre-infection memory showed some responding clones, and this suggested that cross-reactive memory joined. Day 15 to 85 contracting clones showed balanced CD4/CD8; later expanders leaned CD4+. The CD4+ clones that contracted clustered mainly within CM and EM, and the CD8+ clones concentrated in EMRA.

About this clonotype itself: Antigen unknown.

TCRdb used MiXCR to reprocess the 5' RACE reads, holding one entry per CDR3 protein. The data hold around 250,000 distinct CDR3 sequences, with around 15% observed a single time. CDR3 size: 15 residues. Germline values: CDR1 MNHEY, CDR2 SVGEGT. V lost 7 bases and J lost 0, with 13 bases in between. The receptor was isolated from a man younger than 35 who had mild COVID-19 (a few samples of this study predate the infection). Cell type and time point are not known. The material sequenced was PBMCs or a T cell subset sorted from them (not recorded which). The gene calls are TRBV6-2 or TRBV6-3 and TRBJ1-5, with D perhaps matching TRBD1 (5 bases). The DNA for the CDR3 is TGTGCCAGCACCCCCGGACACGCTAGCAATCAGCCCCAGCATTTT. Amino acids: CASTPGHASNQPQHF.